These T cell receptor beta chains were read from a single sample in a study of cytomegalovirus exposure and HLA in healthy donors. Assay: immunoSEQ multiplex PCR; the TCRdb copy retains only in-frame clones and omits some. The repertoire holds some 120,000 clones, 73% seen once, with roughly 2% in the top ten. Source material: PBMCs. These receptors were obtained from a woman aged 40 to 50 in good health and CMV-seropositive. CDR3s include the opening cysteine and the closing phenylalanine or tryptophan. D genes are given only for firm matches. Size values are once, few and many counts, or a class for expanded clones, and some rows have none.

v_call	d_call	j_call	clone_size	cdr3_aa	cdr3_nt
TRBV9	-	TRBJ2-7	-	CASSPHEGMVQQYF	TGTGCCAGCAGCCCCCACGAGGGTATGGTACAGCAGTACTTC
TRBV19	-	TRBJ2-7	few	CASSPRTATYEQYF	TGTGCCAGTAGTCCACGGACAGCTACCTACGAGCAGTACTTC
TRBV5-4	TRBD1	TRBJ1-6	once	CASSRTGTGDSPLHF	TGTGCCAGCAGCCGCACCGGGACAGGCGATTCACCCCTCCACTTT
TRBV6-6	-	TRBJ1-5	-	CASREGVGNQPQHF	TGTGCCAGCCGTGAGGGAGTCGGCAATCAGCCCCAGCATTTT
TRBV19	-	TRBJ2-3	once	CASSPVAGSQYF	TGTGCCAGTAGTCCCGTGGCGGGGTCGCAGTATTTT
TRBV11-2	TRBD2	TRBJ2-1	-	CASSKSTSGNNEQFF	TGTGCCAGCAGCAAGTCGACTAGCGGGAACAATGAGCAGTTCTTC
TRBV7-9	-	TRBJ2-7	-	CASSRLGTTEQYF	TGTGCCAGCAGCCGCCTCGGAACTACCGAGCAGTACTTC
TRBV7-9	-	TRBJ1-1	-	CASSLGVGFNTEAFF	TGTGCCAGCAGCTTAGGGGTCGGGTTCAACACTGAAGCTTTCTTT
TRBV30	TRBD2	TRBJ2-5	-	CAWRAPGGQETQYF	TGTGCCTGGAGAGCCCCGGGGGGCCAAGAGACCCAGTACTTC
TRBV6-6	-	TRBJ1-2	-	CASSSDTTRGYTF	TGTGCCAGCAGCTCGGACACGACCCGAGGCTACACCTTC
TRBV28	TRBD1	TRBJ1-2	-	CATTKDRGNYGYTF	TGTGCCACAACCAAGGACAGGGGAAACTATGGCTACACCTTC
TRBV9	TRBD1	TRBJ2-6	-	CASSATGTGYTNVLTF	TGTGCCAGCAGCGCAACCGGGACAGGGTATACCAACGTCCTGACTTTC
TRBV29-1	-	TRBJ1-1	-	CSVDPGGAEAFF	TGCAGCGTCGACCCAGGAGGAGCTGAAGCTTTCTTT
TRBV7-9	TRBD1	TRBJ2-7	-	CASSPRGSGVNYEQYF	TGTGCCAGCAGCCCCAGGGGGTCAGGGGTCAACTACGAGCAGTACTTC
TRBV4-1	-	TRBJ2-2	once	CASSQVYTSGTRGTGELFF	TGCGCCAGCAGCCAAGTGTACACGTCCGGGACCAGGGGCACCGGGGAGCTGTTTTTT
TRBV5-1	TRBD2	TRBJ2-1	-	CASRTSGGAGYNEQFF	TGCGCCAGCAGGACTAGCGGGGGGGCGGGCTACAATGAGCAGTTCTTC
TRBV30	-	TRBJ1-4	-	CAWGAKTAAGEKLFF	TGTGCCTGGGGAGCTAAGACAGCCGCGGGGGAAAAACTGTTTTTT
TRBV30	-	TRBJ2-7	few	CAWSVRGAGLYEQYF	TGTGCCTGGAGTGTTCGTGGGGCGGGACTCTACGAGCAGTACTTC
TRBV5-6	TRBD2	TRBJ2-2	-	CASSSRLSGAARELFF	TGTGCCAGCAGCTCCCGTTTGAGCGGGGCAGCCCGGGAGCTGTTTTTT
TRBV11-2	-	TRBJ1-2	-	CASSLTSVNYGYTF	TGTGCCAGCAGCTTAACGTCGGTGAACTATGGCTACACCTTC
TRBV18	TRBD1	TRBJ1-2	-	CASSPPGTGASYGYTF	TGTGCCAGCTCACCACCCGGGACAGGGGCAAGCTATGGCTACACCTTC
TRBV5-6	TRBD1	TRBJ1-1	-	CASSYNSQGARGTEAFF	TGTGCCAGCAGCTATAACTCACAGGGGGCGCGGGGCACTGAAGCTTTCTTT
TRBV2	TRBD1	TRBJ1-2	-	CASRKETGGGGGYTF	TGTGCCAGCAGAAAAGAAACAGGGGGCGGGGGTGGCTACACCTTC
TRBV5-4	TRBD1	TRBJ2-5	once	CASSWLWQGAKTQYF	TGTGCCAGCAGCTGGTTGTGGCAGGGGGCGAAGACCCAGTACTTC
TRBV28	-	TRBJ2-7	-	CASSPTYEQYF	TGTGCCAGCAGCCCCACCTACGAGCAGTACTTC
TRBV5-4	TRBD2	TRBJ2-1	-	CASSLAGLAGVNNEQFF	TGTGCCAGCAGCTTGGCGGGACTAGCGGGAGTCAACAATGAGCAGTTCTTC
TRBV5-1	-	TRBJ1-2	-	CASSLQQNYGYTF	TGCGCCAGCAGCTTGCAACAGAACTATGGCTACACCTTC
TRBV19	TRBD2	TRBJ2-7	-	CASSSRGGVDEQYF	TGTGCCAGTAGCTCACGGGGGGGGGTCGACGAGCAGTACTTC
TRBV11-2	-	TRBJ2-5	-	CASSLTGTQTQYF	TGTGCCAGCAGCTTAACCGGGACTCAGACCCAGTACTTC
TRBV30	-	TRBJ2-4	-	CAWGTQRGMIAKNIQYF	TGTGCCTGGGGAACCCAAAGGGGGATGATAGCCAAAAACATTCAGTACTTC
TRBV6-5	TRBD1	TRBJ1-2	-	CASSYSRQGFIGGYTF	TGTGCCAGCAGTTACTCGAGACAGGGTTTCATAGGTGGCTACACCTTC
TRBV7-6	-	TRBJ2-2	-	CASSSFAAGAGELFF	TGTGCCAGCAGCTCGTTCGCGGCAGGGGCCGGGGAGCTGTTTTTT
TRBV6-5	-	TRBJ1-2	-	CATSRGSYGYTF	TGTGCCACCAGTCGGGGTTCCTATGGCTACACCTTC
TRBV5-6	-	TRBJ1-2	-	CASSPFSLDRRYGYTF	TGTGCCAGCAGCCCCTTTTCACTCGACAGGCGCTATGGCTACACCTTC
TRBV7-8	-	TRBJ1-2	-	CASSWDSQARTGYTF	TGTGCCAGCAGCTGGGATTCACAGGCTAGGACCGGCTACACCTTC
TRBV4-3	TRBD2	TRBJ2-1	-	CASSRSTSGIGNEQFF	TGCGCCAGCAGCCGATCGACTAGCGGGATTGGCAATGAGCAGTTCTTC
TRBV25-1	-	TRBJ1-2	-	CASSVREKGYTF	TGTGCCAGCAGTGTAAGGGAGAAGGGCTACACCTTC
TRBV28	-	TRBJ2-1	once	CASSLEGAGRNEQFF	TGTGCCAGCAGTTTGGAAGGGGCGGGACGGAATGAGCAGTTCTTC
TRBV27	-	TRBJ2-6	-	CASSSLRSGANVLTF	TGTGCCAGCAGTTCACTGCGCTCTGGGGCCAACGTCCTGACTTTC
TRBV11-3	TRBD2	TRBJ2-3	-	CASSLGSSGNTDTQYF	TGTGCCAGCAGCTTAGGTAGCAGCGGGAACACAGATACGCAGTATTTT
TRBV9	-	TRBJ1-1	-	CASSQSGKRDTEAFF	TGTGCCAGCAGCCAATCCGGGAAGAGGGACACTGAAGCTTTCTTT
TRBV4-3	-	TRBJ2-2	medium-sized	CASSQDGWFAGELFF	TGCGCCAGCAGCCAAGACGGGTGGTTCGCCGGGGAGCTGTTTTTT
TRBV28	TRBD1	TRBJ1-1	once	CASSLGRTGNTEAFF	TGTGCCAGCAGTTTAGGGAGGACAGGGAACACTGAAGCTTTCTTT
TRBV7-2	-	TRBJ1-2	-	CASSLEGGYNGYTF	TGTGCCAGCAGCTTAGAGGGGGGGTATAATGGCTACACCTTC
TRBV5-4	-	TRBJ2-2	-	CASSPQQGPITGELFF	TGTGCCAGCAGCCCGCAACAGGGTCCCATCACCGGGGAGCTGTTTTTT
TRBV28	-	TRBJ2-4	-	CASSDRLGKNIQYF	TGTGCCAGCAGTGACAGGTTAGGCAAAAACATTCAGTACTTC
TRBV7-9	-	TRBJ2-7	-	CASSFLTVGNYEQYF	TGTGCCAGCAGCTTTTTAACGGTCGGGAACTACGAGCAGTACTTC
TRBV27	-	TRBJ2-7	-	CASSSTPTRDRTYEQYF	TGTGCCAGCAGTAGCACCCCGACGCGGGACAGAACCTACGAGCAGTACTTC
TRBV5-6	-	TRBJ1-1	-	CASSLGGPSNFGAFF	TGTGCCAGCAGCTTGGGGGGGCCTTCCAACTTCGGAGCTTTCTTT
TRBV29-1	TRBD2	TRBJ2-5	-	CSVTPFAGGGQETQYF	TGCAGCGTTACGCCCTTTGCGGGGGGAGGTCAAGAGACCCAGTACTTC
TRBV4-1	TRBD1	TRBJ2-7	few	CASSQEGSGQVVYEQYF	TGCGCCAGCAGCCAAGAGGGCTCGGGACAGGTTGTCTACGAGCAGTACTTC
TRBV7-2	TRBD1	TRBJ1-4	few	CASSLGDRGKRDEKLFF	TGTGCCAGCAGCTTAGGAGACAGGGGGAAACGAGACGAAAAACTGTTTTTT
TRBV2	-	TRBJ1-1	-	CASSEEQINTEAFF	TGTGCCAGCAGTGAAGAACAGATTAACACTGAAGCTTTCTTT
TRBV6-5	TRBD2	TRBJ2-4	-	CASSYSSGRQNIQYF	TGTGCCAGCAGTTACTCTAGCGGGAGACAAAACATTCAGTACTTC